This TCR beta chain was found in a study of CD8 T cells in ankylosing spondylitis. Overall study findings and caveats: One TCR beta motif, made up of fewer than 10 highly homologous variants, appeared characteristic of ankylosing spondylitis blood. Disease-linked clones were reportedly significantly enriched in matched ankylosing spondylitis synovial fluid. Reactive arthritis synovial fluid and blood previously showed some of these motif variants. Clones linked with disease were CD8+ and fairly uncommon in the peripheral blood.

In making TCR beta libraries, quantitative 5'-RACE with molecular barcodes was used. Each CDR3 protein is one row after TCRdb ran MiXCR on the 5' RACE reads. The sample has under 950,000 distinct CDR3 sequences, 15% to 20% seen once. The CDR3 has 14 amino acids. V dropped 6 bases and J dropped 4 bases, with 14 bases sitting between them. Germline CDR1 is MNHNS and CDR2 is SASEGT. In regard to this clonotype: Its target is not known.

Sequencing used blood, either unsorted or a sorted T cell fraction (not recorded which). The clonotype was recovered from a male donor with ankylosing spondylitis. J is TRBJ2-3 and V is TRBV6-1; TRBD2 might be the D (5 bases). The DNA of the CDR3 is TGTGCCAGCAGACGGGGAATAGCGTCAGATACGCAGTATTTT. Translating gives CASRRGIASDTQYF.